Listed here is a single TCR beta chain. What it recognizes is unknown. A single record per CDR3 protein comes from TCRdb applying MiXCR to the 5' RACE reads. The sample has 190,000 or so distinct CDR3 sequences, around 21% seen once. This sample was included in a study of T-cell memory formation after mild COVID-19. General observations from the study: The CD4+ clones that contracted clustered mainly within CM and EM, and the CD8+ clones concentrated in EMRA. Certain responding clones were present in pre-infection memory, suggesting participation of cross-reactive memory.

CDR1 and CDR2 from the germline V gene are DFQATT and SNEGSKA (reference sequence). J lost 4 bases, V lost 5 bases, and 1 base had no gene match. The CDR3 consists of 11 residues. Material for sequencing was PBMCs or a T cell subset sorted from them (not recorded which). The chain recombines TRBV20-1 with TRBJ2-7; 8 nucleotides match TRBD1. This TCR derives from an adult woman who had mild COVID-19 (a few samples of this study predate the infection). Cell type and time point are not known. This CDR3 is CSADRGYEQYF. CDR3 bases: TGCAGTGCTGACAGGGGTTACGAGCAGTACTTC.